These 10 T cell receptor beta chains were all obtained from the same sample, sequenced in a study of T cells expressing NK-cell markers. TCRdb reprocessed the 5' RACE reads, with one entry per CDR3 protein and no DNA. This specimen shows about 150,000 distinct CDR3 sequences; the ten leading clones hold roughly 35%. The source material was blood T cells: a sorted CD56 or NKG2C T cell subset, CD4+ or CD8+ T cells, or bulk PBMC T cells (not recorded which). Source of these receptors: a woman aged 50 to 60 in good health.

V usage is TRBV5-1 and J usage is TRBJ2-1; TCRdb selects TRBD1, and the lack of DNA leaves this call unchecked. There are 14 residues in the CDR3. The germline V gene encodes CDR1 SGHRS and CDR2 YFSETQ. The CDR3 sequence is CASSYRDRGDEQFF.

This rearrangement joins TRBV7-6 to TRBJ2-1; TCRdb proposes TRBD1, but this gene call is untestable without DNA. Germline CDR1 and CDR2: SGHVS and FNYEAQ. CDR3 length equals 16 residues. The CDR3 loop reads CASSSPGQGAGYEQFF. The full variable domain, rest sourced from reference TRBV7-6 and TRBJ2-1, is GAGVSQSPRYKVTKRGQDVALRCDPISGHVSLYWYRQALGQGPEFLTYFNYEAQQDKSGLPNDRFSAERPEGSISTLTIQRTEQRDSAMYRCASSSPGQGAGYEQFFGPGTRLTVL.

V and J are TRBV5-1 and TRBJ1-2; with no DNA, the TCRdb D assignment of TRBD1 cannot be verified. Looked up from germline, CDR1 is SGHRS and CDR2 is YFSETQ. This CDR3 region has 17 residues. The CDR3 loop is CASSPTPGVQANYGYTF. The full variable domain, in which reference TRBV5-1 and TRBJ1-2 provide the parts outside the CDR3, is KAGVTQTPRYLIKTRGQQVTLSCSPISGHRSVSWYQQTPGQGLQFLFEYFSETQRNKGNFPGRFSGRQFSNSRSEMNVSTLELGDSALYLCASSPTPGVQANYGYTFGSGTRLTVV.

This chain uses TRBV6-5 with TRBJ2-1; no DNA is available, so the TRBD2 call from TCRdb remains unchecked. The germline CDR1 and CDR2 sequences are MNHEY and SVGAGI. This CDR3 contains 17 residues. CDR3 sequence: CASTQDPRGGSYNEQFF.

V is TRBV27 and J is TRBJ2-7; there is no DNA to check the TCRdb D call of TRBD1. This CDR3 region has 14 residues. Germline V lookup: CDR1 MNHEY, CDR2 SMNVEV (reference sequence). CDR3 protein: CASSYYRGDYEQYF.

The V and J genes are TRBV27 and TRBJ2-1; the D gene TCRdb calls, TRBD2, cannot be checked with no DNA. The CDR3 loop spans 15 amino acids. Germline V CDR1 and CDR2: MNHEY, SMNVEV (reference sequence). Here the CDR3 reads CASSSLVAGGNEQFF.

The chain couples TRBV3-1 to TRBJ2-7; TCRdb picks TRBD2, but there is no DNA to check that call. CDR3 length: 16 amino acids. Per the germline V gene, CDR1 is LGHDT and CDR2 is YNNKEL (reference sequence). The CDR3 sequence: CASSPGSSGRDYEQYF.

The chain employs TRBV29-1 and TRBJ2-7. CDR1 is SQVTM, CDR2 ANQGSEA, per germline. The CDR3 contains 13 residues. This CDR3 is CSVMDRSSYEQYF.

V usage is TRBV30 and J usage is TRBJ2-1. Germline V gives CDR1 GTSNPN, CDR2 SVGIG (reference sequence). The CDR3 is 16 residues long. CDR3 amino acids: CAWTLGSATSYNEQFF.

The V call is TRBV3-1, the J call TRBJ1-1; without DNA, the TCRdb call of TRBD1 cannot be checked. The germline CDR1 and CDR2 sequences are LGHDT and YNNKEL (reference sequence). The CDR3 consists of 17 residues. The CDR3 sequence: CASSPRDRGIMNTEAFF.